One sample yielded the 31 T cell receptor beta chains listed below, sequenced in a study of radiotherapy plus CTLA-4 blockade in lung cancer. Sequencing was performed with immunoSEQ multiplex PCR; in TCRdb, only in-frame clones are kept and a portion is missing. The sample records some 25,000 clones, around 70% being singletons. The sample consisted of peripheral blood, taken from a patient treated with radiotherapy plus ipilimumab. These receptors all stem from a human donor with non-small cell lung cancer whose response to radiotherapy plus ipilimumab could not be evaluated.

The CDR3 region has the DNA TGTGCCAGCAGTGGTGGACAGGGGTGGACCTACGAGCAGTACTTC. Protein sequence: CASSGGQGWTYEQYF. This chain joins TRBV6-1 and TRBJ2-7, with 9 bases lining up with TRBD1. The CDR3 loop spans 15 amino acids. Germline-derived CDR1 and CDR2 are MNHNS and SASEGT. Trimming cost V 4 bases and J 2 bases; bases outside gene matches: 6.

This clone has a handful of counts. The chain combines TRBV6-6 with TRBJ1-1; unclear D gene. Per germline, CDR1 MNHNY and CDR2 SVGAGI (reference sequence). The V gene lost 2 bases and the J gene lost 0 bases, with 13 bases spanning the gap. This CDR3 contains 16 residues. The CDR3: CASSYGLGSMNTEAFF. CDR3 nucleotides: TGTGCCAGCAGTTACGGGCTAGGGAGCATGAACACTGAAGCTTTCTTT.

This clone was counted between two and nine times. CDR3 DNA sequence: TGCGCCAGCAGCTTGGGACACCGGGACAGCTCCTACGAGCAGTACTTC. As protein: CASSLGHRDSSYEQYF. The rearrangement joins TRBV5-1 to TRBJ2-7; TRBD1 agrees at 7 bases. V lost 0 bases to trimming and J lost 0 bases; unmatched junction nucleotides: 6. Germline V CDR1 and CDR2: SGHRS, YFSETQ. This CDR3 has 16 amino acids.

This rearrangement joins TRBV19 to TRBJ2-3, with 13 bases fitting TRBD2. This CDR3 spans 16 amino acids. Trimming cost V 5 bases and J 7 bases; bases outside gene matches: 9. Germline V gives CDR1 LNHDA, CDR2 SQIVND (reference sequence). The CDR3 loop reads CASSLTSGRAVNTQYF. CDR3 DNA: TGTGCCAGTAGTCTAACTAGCGGGAGGGCCGTAAATACGCAGTATTTT.

This clone was seen a single time. The rearrangement uses TRBV5-6 and TRBJ2-1, with 7 positions matching TRBD1. There are 13 residues in the CDR3. Germline lookup yields CDR1 SGHDT and CDR2 YYEEEE. The junction had 9 bases not matched to a gene; V was cut back by 5 bases and J by 10 bases. The CDR3 DNA follows: TGTGCCAGCAGAACCGACAGGGTTGAAGAGCAGTTCTTC. Its translation is CASRTDRVEEQFF.

The rearrangement links TRBV7-6 to TRBJ2-6; maybe TRBD1 (5 bases). The V and J ends lost 5 bases and 0 bases respectively, with 14 bases between them. The length of the CDR3 is 17 residues. CDR1 and CDR2 from the germline V gene are SGHVS and FNYEAQ. CDR3 region: CASSRQGPSSGANVLTF. DNA for the CDR3: TGTGCCAGCAGCCGCCAGGGCCCTAGCTCTGGGGCCAACGTCCTGACTTTC.

The genes are TRBV9 and TRBJ2-1, with 7 bases that match TRBD1. CDR3 size: 16 residues. The V segment lost 3 bases and the J segment 1 base; nucleotides outside the gene matches: 7. Germline CDR1 is SGDLS and CDR2 is YYNGEE. For the CDR3, the DNA is TGTGCCAGCAGCGGACAGGGTGCAGATTCCTACAATGAGCAGTTCTTC. Encoded protein: CASSGQGADSYNEQFF.

This sequence joins TRBV5-4 and TRBJ2-1, with 7 positions matching TRBD2. V lost 2 bases, J lost 1 base, and 0 bases stayed unmatched. Germline CDR1 SGHNT, CDR2 YYREEE (reference sequence). This CDR3 region has 14 residues. The CDR3 sequence is CASSLAGSYNEQFF. The CDR3 coding sequence is TGTGCCAGCAGCTTAGCGGGATCCTACAATGAGCAGTTCTTC. The whole variable domain, filled in from reference TRBV5-4 and TRBJ2-1, reads ETGVTQSPTHLIKTRGQQVTLRCSSQSGHNTVSWYQQALGQGPQFIFQYYREEENGRGNFPPRFSGLQFPNYSSELNVNALELDDSALYLCASSLAGSYNEQFFGPGTRLTVL.

The CDR3 nucleotides read TGTGCCAGCAGCCTCCCTGGTTCGGGTTTCTACGAGCAGTACTTC. Protein: CASSLPGSGFYEQYF. The chain is built from TRBV14 and TRBJ2-7; no definite D call. The CDR3 has 15 residues. Germline V CDR1 and CDR2: SGHDN, FVKESK. Trimming took off 4 bases at V and 3 bases at J, with 16 bases between the two ends.

The count of this clone is one. The V call is TRBV5-1, the J call TRBJ2-5; the match to TRBD2 covers 12 bases. Germline V lookup: CDR1 SGHRS, CDR2 YFSETQ. This CDR3 spans 17 amino acids. V lost 0 bases, J lost 1 base, and 4 bases stayed unmatched. CDR3: CASSLGLAGEFQETQYF. CDR3 coding DNA: TGCGCCAGCAGCTTGGGACTAGCGGGAGAGTTCCAAGAGACCCAGTACTTC.

The V call is TRBV28, the J call TRBJ1-3; possibly TRBD1 for D (6 bases). CDR1 and CDR2 (germline): MDHEN, SYDVKM. V was clipped by 4 bases and J by 7 bases, with 14 bases between them. The CDR3 is 14 residues long. The CDR3 sequence is CASSSTGLGNTIYF. The CDR3 DNA reads TGTGCCAGCAGTTCCACAGGGCTCGGGAACACCATATATTTT.

This clone appeared a single time. The chain uses TRBV25-1 and TRBJ2-1; D call uncertain. Germline V gene lookup returns CDR1 MGHDK and CDR2 SYGVNS. The CDR3 contains 15 residues. V lost 4 bases, J lost 3 bases, and 13 bases lay in between. Here the CDR3 reads CASSALRASYNEQFF. The DNA of the CDR3 is TGTGCCAGCAGTGCTCTCCGCGCGAGCTACAATGAGCAGTTCTTC.

The rearrangement joins TRBV28 to TRBJ2-5; 10 bases map to TRBD2. The germline V gene has CDR1 MDHEN and CDR2 SYDVKM. The trim removed 2 bases at V and 5 bases at J, leaving 5 bases unmatched. This CDR3 has 15 residues. CDR3 nucleotide sequence: TGTGCCAGCAGTTTACGTCTAGCGGGAGCGGAGACCCAGTACTTC. Translated, it gives CASSLRLAGAETQYF.

This clone appeared a few times. This rearrangement joins TRBV19 to TRBJ2-5; 10 bases line up with TRBD1. The V and J ends lost 5 bases and 5 bases, in that order; junction bases with no gene match: 8. Germline V gene data show CDR1 as LNHDA and CDR2 as SQIVND (reference sequence). This CDR3 has 15 residues. In DNA form, the CDR3 reads TGTGCCAGTAGTTCCTGGACAGGGGGTAGCGAGACCCAGTACTTC. It specifies CASSSWTGGSETQYF.

The V and J genes are TRBV18 and TRBJ2-7; D remains unclear. V was shortened by 3 bases and J by 4 bases, with 13 bases between the two germline ends. The CDR3 is 14 residues long. Germline-derived CDR1 and CDR2 are KGHSH and LQKENI. The CDR3 here is CASSPRPLNYEQYF. The CDR3 nucleotides are TGTGCCAGCTCACCGAGGCCCCTCAATTACGAGCAGTACTTC.

V gene TRBV7-2 combines with J gene TRBJ2-1; 8 bases map to TRBD2. The J segment lost 7 bases and the V segment lost 2 bases, leaving 7 bases of the junction unmatched. The CDR3 consists of 15 residues. Germline loops: CDR1 SGHTA, CDR2 FQGNSA. The CDR3 spells CASSLMSGSRNEQFF. In DNA, the CDR3 is TGTGCCAGCAGCTTAATGAGCGGGAGTCGGAATGAGCAGTTCTTC.

This rearrangement joins TRBV29-1 to TRBJ1-2; no firm D call. This CDR3 is built from 15 residues. Germline V gives CDR1 SQVTM, CDR2 ANQGSEA. Between the trimmed V and J ends, which lost 2 bases and 8 bases, there was a span of 21 bases. CDR3 residues: CSVENSADSLVGYTF. DNA of the CDR3: TGCAGCGTTGAAAACTCGGCAGACTCTTTAGTGGGCTACACCTTC.

V is TRBV11-3 and J is TRBJ2-3; the match to TRBD2 covers 9 bases. The V gene's germline CDR1 is SGHNT and CDR2 YENEEA. The CDR3 has 20 amino acids. V was clipped by 4 bases and J by 2 bases; unmatched bases: 19. The CDR3 sequence: CASSSRGGSGRPKTTDTQYF. The CDR3 nucleotides are TGTGCCAGCAGCTCCCGTGGGGGGAGCGGGAGGCCAAAAACCACAGATACGCAGTATTTT.

This chain connects TRBV5-1 to TRBJ1-4; TRBD1 matches 10 bases. CDR1 is SGHRS, CDR2 YFSETQ, per germline. The CDR3 loop spans 15 amino acids. With V trimmed by 2 bases and J by 8 bases, 6 bases remained unmatched. The CDR3 region is CASSFGGDRGEKLFF. The CDR3 DNA follows: TGCGCCAGCAGCTTCGGGGGGGACAGGGGAGAAAAACTGTTTTTT.

V usage is TRBV2 and J usage is TRBJ2-6; D perhaps matches TRBD2 (6 bases). This CDR3 is 17 amino acids long. The germline V gene has CDR1 SNHLY and CDR2 FYNNEI. V shed 7 bases and J shed 2 bases, with 18 bases lying between them. CDR3 bases: TGTGCCAGCATGGAGAGGGGACTTCTGGCTGGGGCCAACGTCCTGACTTTC. Its translation is CASMERGLLAGANVLTF.

J is TRBJ1-5 and V is TRBV5-6, with TRBD1 matching 7 bases. Per the germline V gene, CDR1 is SGHDT and CDR2 is YYEEEE. The CDR3 covers 14 residues. J was trimmed by 0 bases and V by 4 bases; bases with no gene match: 1. Written as DNA, the CDR3 is TGTGCCAGCAGCGACAGGGCTAGCAATCAGCCCCAGCATTTT. This encodes CASSDRASNQPQHF. Full variable domain (missing parts from reference TRBV5-6 and TRBJ1-5): DAGVTQSPTHLIKTRGQQVTLRCSPKSGHDTVSWYQQALGQGPQFIFQYYEEEERQRGNFPDRFSGHQFPNYSSELNVNALLLGDSALYLCASSDRASNQPQHFGDGTRLSIL.

The chain employs TRBV15 and TRBJ2-2, with D unresolved. V was pared by 0 bases and J by 2 bases, with 10 bases between. Per the germline V gene, CDR1 is LNHNV and CDR2 is YYDKDF (reference sequence). The CDR3 is 16 residues long. The CDR3 spells CATSRDLRYNTGELFF. The CDR3 nucleotides read TGTGCCACCAGCAGAGATCTAAGATATAACACCGGGGAGCTGTTTTTT.

The genes are TRBV4-1 and TRBJ2-6; D remains ambiguous. CDR1 and CDR2 (germline): MGHRA, YSYEKL. Trimming stripped 0 bases from V and 1 base from J, with 16 bases between. The CDR3 runs to 19 residues. CDR3 in DNA: TGCGCCAGCAGCCAAGATCTTCCGATAACCACTTCTGGGGCCAACGTCCTGACTTTC. Translated: CASSQDLPITTSGANVLTF.

This rearrangement joins TRBV15 to TRBJ2-1; TRBD2 matches 8 bases. The CDR3 extends over 16 amino acids. J gave up 0 bases and V 4 bases, and 5 bases lay outside the gene matches. CDR1 LNHNV and CDR2 YYDKDF come from the germline V gene (reference sequence). The chain's CDR3 is CATSKGSGSSYNEQFF. In DNA, the CDR3 is TGTGCCACCAGCAAAGGAAGCGGGAGCTCCTACAATGAGCAGTTCTTC.

CDR3 in amino acids: CASSLAGLTGNSPLHF. As DNA, the CDR3 is TGTGCCAGCAGCTTAGCCGGTCTGACGGGGAATTCACCCCTCCACTTT. The rearrangement links TRBV7-2 to TRBJ1-6; D is unresolved. CDR3 length: 16 residues. Trimming removed 0 bases from V and 7 bases from J, with 13 bases in between. The V gene's germline CDR1 is SGHTA and CDR2 FQGNSA.

The rearrangement uses TRBV11-2 and TRBJ2-1, with D possibly matching TRBD2 (6 bases). The CDR3 totals 15 residues. The germline V gene encodes CDR1 SGHAT and CDR2 FQNNGV. V was trimmed by 0 bases and J by 6 bases, leaving 12 bases between them. The CDR3 DNA is TGTGCCAGCAGCTTAGATAGAGTTAGCGGCAATGAGCAGTTCTTC. Protein: CASSLDRVSGNEQFF.

The gene calls are TRBV27 and TRBJ2-7; 7 positions match TRBD1. The germline CDR1 and CDR2 sequences are MNHEY and SMNVEV (reference sequence). This CDR3 is built from 14 residues. J gave up 2 bases and V 5 bases, and 6 bases lay outside the gene matches. DNA of the CDR3: TGTGCCAGCAGTCCGACAGGGATAGCCTACGAGCAGTACTTC. Translated: CASSPTGIAYEQYF.

This clone has only a few counts. The chain uses TRBV19 and TRBJ1-1, with a possible D match to TRBD1 (6 bases). Germline CDR1 is LNHDA and CDR2 is SQIVND (reference sequence). This CDR3 contains 16 residues. V was pared by 7 bases and J by 1 base, with 19 bases between. The CDR3 DNA is TGTGCCAGTACCGCGGGGGCCTTAAGGGGGAACACTGAAGCTTTCTTT. It translates to CASTAGALRGNTEAFF.

The chain combines TRBV15 with TRBJ2-5; 9 bases fit TRBD2. V lost 0 bases, J lost 2 bases, and 7 bases stayed unmatched. Germline V gene data show CDR1 as LNHNV and CDR2 as YYDKDF (reference sequence). The CDR3 runs 17 residues. As DNA, the CDR3 is TGTGCCACCAGCAGAGACCGGGGAGCGGGAGGACAAGAGACCCAGTACTTC. It is translated as CATSRDRGAGGQETQYF.

This clone has a handful of counts. The chain carries TRBV11-2 and TRBJ1-4; tentatively, D is TRBD1 (5 bases). Germline CDR1 SGHAT, CDR2 FQNNGV. This CDR3 spans 13 amino acids. Trimming pared 5 bases from V and 8 bases from J, leaving 12 bases between. CDR3 bases: TGTGCCAGCAGCCGTACGGGGGGAGAAAAACTGTTTTTT. Amino acid sequence: CASSRTGGEKLFF.

This sequence joins TRBV5-8 and TRBJ2-7, with 8 bases fitting TRBD2. From germline, CDR1 is SGHTS and CDR2 YDEGEE. This CDR3 region has 16 residues. Trimming removed 4 bases from V and 7 bases from J; junction bases left unmatched: 16. For the CDR3, the DNA is TGTGCCAGCAGCCCCCTAGGAGCAGCGGGAGCAGGAGAGCAGTACTTC. It specifies CASSPLGAAGAGEQYF.